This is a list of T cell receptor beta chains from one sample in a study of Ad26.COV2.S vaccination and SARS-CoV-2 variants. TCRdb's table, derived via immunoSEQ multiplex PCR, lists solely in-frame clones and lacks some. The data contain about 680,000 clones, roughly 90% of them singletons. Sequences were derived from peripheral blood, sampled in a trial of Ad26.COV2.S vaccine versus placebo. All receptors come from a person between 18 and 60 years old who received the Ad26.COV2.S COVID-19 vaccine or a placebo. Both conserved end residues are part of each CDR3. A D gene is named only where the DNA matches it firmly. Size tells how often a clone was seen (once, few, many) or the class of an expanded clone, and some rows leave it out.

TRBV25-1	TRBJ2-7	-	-	TGTGCCAGCAGTGAATCTGGGGTCTCCTACGAGCAGTACTTC	CASSESGVSYEQYF
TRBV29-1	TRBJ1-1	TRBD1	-	TGCAGCGTCGAGACAGGGGGCAACACTGAAGCTTTCTTT	CSVETGGNTEAFF
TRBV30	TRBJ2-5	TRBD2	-	TGTGCCTGGAGTGTTGAACTAGCGGGGGGTGAGACCCAGTACTTC	CAWSVELAGGETQYF
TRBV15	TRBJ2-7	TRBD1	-	TGTGCCACCAGCAGGGACAGGGGACCCTACGAGCAGTACTTC	CATSRDRGPYEQYF
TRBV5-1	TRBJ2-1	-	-	TGCGCCAGCAGCTTGCAGGGTCTCGGCAATGAGCAGTTCTTC	CASSLQGLGNEQFF
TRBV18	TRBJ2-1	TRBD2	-	TGTGCCAGCTCGCTAGAACTTGGACTAGCGGGAGGCGGTGAGCAGTTCTTC	CASSLELGLAGGGEQFF
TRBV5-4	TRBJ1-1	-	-	TGTGCCAGCAGCTTGTTATCTGGGAGGTCGAACACTGAAGCTTTCTTT	CASSLLSGRSNTEAFF
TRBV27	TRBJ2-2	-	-	TGTGCCAGCAGTTTTGGCGGAGAAACCGGGGAGCTGTTTTTT	CASSFGGETGELFF
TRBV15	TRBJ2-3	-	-	TGTGCCACCAGATTGGCGTTTCTTGGGTCAGATACGCAGTATTTT	CATRLAFLGSDTQYF
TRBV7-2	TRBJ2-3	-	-	TGTGCCAGCAGCTTTAGTCGGGACACCATTAGCACAGATACGCAGTATTTT	CASSFSRDTISTDTQYF
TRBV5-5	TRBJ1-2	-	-	TGTGCCAGCAGCTTTCCTAACCGGGGGACGACCTATGGCTACACCTTC	CASSFPNRGTTYGYTF
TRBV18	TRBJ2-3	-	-	TGTGCCAGCTCACCGGGGTTTACGAACACAGATACGCAGTATTTT	CASSPGFTNTDTQYF
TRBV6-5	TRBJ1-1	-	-	TGTGCCAGCAGTTCCTCACCCGACATGAACACTGAAGCTTTCTTT	CASSSSPDMNTEAFF
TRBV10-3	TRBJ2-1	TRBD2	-	TGTGCCATCAGTGAGCTAGCGGGGTACAATGAGCAGTTCTTC	CAISELAGYNEQFF
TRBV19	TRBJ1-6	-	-	TGTGCCAGTACACTGGGGCACGATAATTCACCCCTCCACTTT	CASTLGHDNSPLHF
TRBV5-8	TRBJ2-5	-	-	TGTGCCAGCAGCTTGGGGATCCCCCGACAAGAGACCCAGTACTTC	CASSLGIPRQETQYF
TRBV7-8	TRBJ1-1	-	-	TGTGCCAGCAGCTTAGGGCAGGCTGGGGCTTTCTTT	CASSLGQAGAFF
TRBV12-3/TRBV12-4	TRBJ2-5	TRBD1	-	TGTGCCAGCAGTTTAGGACAGGGGACCCAGTACTTC	CASSLGQGTQYF
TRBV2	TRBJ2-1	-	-	TGTGCCAGCAGGAGTTTTCAAAGGGGGTACAATGAGCAGTTCTTC	CASRSFQRGYNEQFF
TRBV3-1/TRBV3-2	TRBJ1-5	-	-	TGTGCCAGCAGCCAAGACGGCTATAGCAATCAGCCCCAGCATTTT	CASSQDGYSNQPQHF
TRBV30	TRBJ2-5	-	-	TGTGCCTGGAGTGTAGGTGTAGGGGGGAAGGAGACCCAGTACTTC	CAWSVGVGGKETQYF
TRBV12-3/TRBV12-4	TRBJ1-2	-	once	TGTGCCAGCAGTTTAGCGCTGGGGGATTACACCTTC	CASSLALGDYTF